The source of this TCR beta chain is a study of blood T cell repertoires in COVID-19. Across the whole study: COVID-19 samples, acute and convalescent, were from the United States, Italy and Spain. T cells, B-cell-depleted T cells, or PBMCs provided the cDNA or gDNA that served as material.

Between the trimmed V and J ends, which lost 4 bases and 7 bases, there was a span of 22 bases. The CDR3 is 17 residues long. Germline CDR1 reads MGHRA; CDR2 reads YSYEKL. Original processing methods: It was from reference gene primer amplification that nucleated cell counts were estimated. Profiled with immunoSEQ multiplex PCR; TCRdb holds only in-frame clones, not every one. The V and J calls and clone size were taken over from that table, and D and trimming were inferred from the DNA. The top ten clones hold 15% to 20% of a sample with 150,000 to 200,000 clones, about 92% of them seen once. Sequencing was carried out using peripheral blood. The chain employs TRBV4-1 and TRBJ2-2, with a tentative D call TRBD2 (7 bases). The receptor comes from a man aged 60 to 69 with active or convalescent COVID-19. DNA of the CDR3: TGCGCCAGCAGCCTCCCGAGGGGGGGACAATTACTCGGGGAGCTGTTTTTT. Its protein is CASSLPRGGQLLGELFF.